This passage covers 22 T cell receptor beta chains from one sample sequenced in a study of shared clonotypes between healthy human individuals. Sequencing used immunoSEQ multiplex PCR; TCRdb keeps in-frame clones, though not all of them. Of a few million clones listed, almost 96% are singletons. The sequencing sample was made of naive CD4+ T cells sorted from blood. The sample's subset: CD45RA+ positively selected. The receptors originated from a man younger than 30 in good health.

In regard to this clone: Distinct nucleotide sequences in the sample also encode this CDR3. The chain has TRBV2 and TRBJ1-3; D gene unclear. This CDR3 region has 12 residues. With 5 bases removed from V and 2 bases from J, the gap between germline ends came to 4 bases. Germline assignment: CDR1 SNHLY and CDR2 FYNNEI. As DNA, the CDR3 is TGTGCCAGCAGTCCAGCTGGAAACACCATATATTTT. The encoded protein is CASSPAGNTIYF.

This chain connects TRBV7-2 to TRBJ2-7; TRBD2 matches at 11 bases. Germline CDR1 is SGHTA and CDR2 is FQGNSA. Unmatched junction bases numbered 6, after V lost 5 bases and J lost 6 bases. The CDR3 sequence is 14 residues long. The DNA for the CDR3 is TGTGCCAGCAGCGCCACTAGCGGGGGACTCGAGCAGTACTTC. It specifies CASSATSGGLEQYF.

The chain couples TRBV5-6 to TRBJ2-2, with TRBD1 matching 8 bases. The CDR3 is 17 amino acids. V shed 4 bases and J 0 bases; nucleotides not matched to a gene: 8. The germline CDR1 and CDR2 sequences are SGHDT and YYEEEE. For the CDR3, the DNA is TGTGCCAGCAGCCGACCTTCAGGGGGCACGAACACCGGGGAGCTGTTTTTT. The encoded protein is CASSRPSGGTNTGELFF.

This chain uses TRBV5-1 with TRBJ2-5, with unresolved D. V was cut by 2 bases and J by 4 bases, with 12 bases left in between. The CDR3 contains 14 residues. CDR1 and CDR2 (germline): SGHRS, YFSETQ. CDR3 residues: CASSFGSLPETQYF. The CDR3 region has the DNA TGCGCCAGCAGCTTCGGTTCCCTCCCAGAGACCCAGTACTTC.

The rearrangement joins TRBV5-4 to TRBJ1-1, with a weak D call TRBD1 (6 bases). CDR3 length: 14 residues. V lost 6 bases to trimming and J lost 2 bases, with 14 bases between them. The germline CDR1 and CDR2 sequences are SGHNT and YYREEE (reference sequence). For the CDR3, the DNA is TGTGCCAGCAATTACAGGGATGGAAACACTGAAGCTTTCTTT. Translated, it gives CASNYRDGNTEAFF.

As regards this clone: The junction and the germline gene differ at one end; a read error may be behind it. This chain uses TRBV4-2 with TRBJ2-2, with 10 bases that match TRBD1. CDR1 and CDR2 (germline): LGHNA, YNFKEQ. The CDR3 has 16 residues. As DNA, the CDR3 is TGTGCCAGCCGCCAAGTAGGGACAGGGGTTTCAGGGGAGCTGTTTTTT. This sequence encodes CASRQVGTGVSGELFF.

The rearrangement joins TRBV30 to TRBJ2-3, with D uncertain. The germline gives CDR1 GTSNPN, CDR2 SVGIG (reference sequence). The CDR3 spans 11 residues. V lost 3 bases to trimming and J lost 5 bases, with 6 bases between them. DNA of the CDR3: TGTGCCTGGAGGGTTGGAGATACGCAGTATTTT. Encoded protein: CAWRVGDTQYF.

This chain connects TRBV9 to TRBJ2-2; D is perhaps TRBD1 (6 bases). CDR1 is SGDLS, CDR2 YYNGEE, per germline. Trimming stripped 0 bases from V and 1 base from J, with 7 bases between. This CDR3 comprises 15 residues. This CDR3 reads CASSVGQVNTGELFF. The CDR3 DNA follows: TGTGCCAGCAGCGTAGGACAGGTGAACACCGGGGAGCTGTTTTTT.

The gene calls are TRBV18 and TRBJ2-3; possibly TRBD2 for D (6 bases). Deletions cut 9 bases from V and 6 bases from J, with 19 bases between. CDR1 is KGHSH and CDR2 is LQKENI in the germline V gene. CDR3 length: 14 amino acids. CDR3 sequence reads: CASSDYLGGDTQYF. The CDR3 DNA follows: TGTGCCAGTTCGGACTACCTCGGTGGGGATACGCAGTATTTT.

V is TRBV7-9 and J is TRBJ2-1, with 8 bases fitting TRBD1. With V trimmed by 5 bases and J by 4 bases, 10 bases remained unmatched. The CDR3 has 16 amino acids. Germline values: CDR1 SEHNR, CDR2 FQNEAQ (reference sequence). DNA for the CDR3: TGTGCCAGCAGCCCGTCGCAGGGGGCGGTTTACAATGAGCAGTTCTTC. It translates to CASSPSQGAVYNEQFF. Together with reference TRBV7-9 and TRBJ2-1, the CDR3 gives the full variable domain: DTGVSQNPRHKITKRGQNVTFRCDPISEHNRLYWYRQTLGQGPEFLTYFQNEAQLEKSRLLSDRFSAERPKGSFSTLEIQRTEQGDSAMYLCASSPSQGAVYNEQFFGPGTRLTVL.

The chain employs TRBV23-1 and TRBJ1-6; D uncertain. TRBV23-1 is given ORF status, its function remaining uncertain. The V end lost 0 bases, the J end lost 1 base, and 10 bases lay between the germline ends. The CDR3 loop spans 17 amino acids. The CDR3 reads CASSQSGGGSYNSPLHF. The CDR3 nucleotides are TGCGCCAGCAGTCAATCGGGAGGCGGGTCCTATAATTCACCCCTCCACTTT.

The chain joins TRBV7-2 to TRBJ2-5, with D unresolved. Trimming removed 0 bases from V and 1 base from J, with 9 bases in between. The CDR3 has 15 residues. CDR1 and CDR2 from the germline V gene are SGHTA and FQGNSA. In nucleotides, the CDR3 is TGTGCCAGCAGCTTAGCGGGAAACCCCCAAGAGACCCAGTACTTC. Translation gives CASSLAGNPQETQYF.

This clone was picked up one time. The chain links TRBV7-2 to TRBJ1-2; TRBD1 might be the D (5 bases). V gave up 1 base and J gave up 2 bases, with 14 bases separating them. Germline CDR1 is SGHTA and CDR2 is FQGNSA. The CDR3 has 16 residues. The CDR3 loop is CASSLGPQGVNYGYTF. As DNA, the CDR3 is TGTGCCAGCAGCTTAGGTCCCCAGGGAGTAAACTATGGCTACACCTTC.

The sample holds one count of this clone. The identical CDR3 is also encoded by other nucleotide sequences in the sample. CDR3 coding DNA: TGCGCCAGCAGCCAAGAGTTGGGAGGTGGCTACACCTTC. Residues: CASSQELGGGYTF. This rearrangement joins TRBV4-3 to TRBJ1-2; D unresolved. Per the germline V gene, CDR1 is LGHNA and CDR2 is YSLEER. V lost 0 bases and J 7 bases, leaving 9 bases between the germline ends. The CDR3 runs 13 residues.

The chain carries TRBV28 and TRBJ2-7, with TRBD2 matching 9 bases. The V segment lost 6 bases and the J segment 0 bases; nucleotides outside the gene matches: 18. The CDR3 has 19 residues. Germline CDR1 MDHEN, CDR2 SYDVKM. CDR3 sequence reads: CASRKRPSGEAWSSYEQYF. The CDR3 coding sequence is TGTGCCAGCAGAAAAAGGCCTAGCGGGGAGGCTTGGAGCTCCTACGAGCAGTACTTC.

V gene TRBV2 combines with J gene TRBJ2-3, with D perhaps TRBD1 (5 bases). CDR3 length: 16 amino acids. V dropped 2 bases and J dropped 0 bases, with 12 bases sitting between them. Germline-derived CDR1 and CDR2 are SNHLY and FYNNEI. The CDR3 region is CASSERRGSSTDTQYF. The CDR3 nucleotides are TGTGCCAGCAGTGAACGAAGGGGCTCTAGCACAGATACGCAGTATTTT.

The genes are TRBV6-5 and TRBJ2-7, with 8 bases lining up with TRBD1. The CDR3 length is 14 residues. CDR1 MNHEY and CDR2 SVGAGI come from the germline V gene. Germline trimming cut 6 bases from V and 7 bases from J; bases unmatched to any gene: 11. CDR3 bases: TGTGCCAGCAGACGACGGACAGGGTCAAATGAGCAGTACTTC. It encodes CASRRRTGSNEQYF.

This chain connects TRBV7-2 to TRBJ2-5; TRBD1 might be the D (6 bases). Germline lookup yields CDR1 SGHTA and CDR2 FQGNSA. V lost 5 bases and J lost 5, with 9 bases in between. CDR3 size: 12 residues. CDR3 sequence (DNA): TGTGCCAGCAGCCCCCAGGGGGAGACCCAGTACTTC. Protein: CASSPQGETQYF.

This chain links TRBV9 with TRBJ2-5; weak D call: TRBD2 (5 bases). The germline V and J ends were trimmed by 0 bases and 7 bases, with 13 bases remaining between them. Germline V CDR1 and CDR2: SGDLS, YYNGEE. The CDR3 covers 14 residues. In DNA, the CDR3 is TGTGCCAGCAGCGTAGCTACGGACTGGGGGACCCAGTACTTC. Translation gives CASSVATDWGTQYF.

The CDR3 DNA reads TGTGCCAGCAGCCCAGCCGGGACCTATGGCTACACCTTC. Protein: CASSPAGTYGYTF. The genes are TRBV7-3 and TRBJ1-2; maybe TRBD1 (5 bases). The V and J ends lost 5 bases and 4 bases respectively, with 11 bases between them. Germline V gives CDR1 SGHTA, CDR2 FQGTGA. The CDR3 extends over 13 amino acids.

The sample holds one count of this clone. The chain links TRBV19 to TRBJ2-7, with TRBD2 matching 14 bases. Trimming cost V 4 bases and J 6 bases; bases outside gene matches: 8. The CDR3 contains 16 residues. Germline-derived CDR1 and CDR2 are LNHDA and SQIVND (reference sequence). The CDR3 spells CASSTRGLAGGREQYF. The CDR3 DNA sequence: TGTGCCAGTAGTACCCGAGGACTAGCGGGAGGCCGCGAGCAGTACTTC.

The gene calls are TRBV28 and TRBJ2-1, with 7 bases lining up with TRBD1. Trimming took 3 bases from V and 2 from J; bases not matched to a gene: 1. CDR1 and CDR2 (germline): MDHEN, SYDVKM. This CDR3 is 14 amino acids long. CDR3 sequence (DNA): TGTGCCAGCAGTTTGACAGGGACCTACAATGAGCAGTTCTTC. It yields the protein CASSLTGTYNEQFF.